A single T cell receptor beta chain is shown here with its context. Its antigen remains unknown. The sample originates from a study of blood T cells in healthy people across ages. Study outcomes and limitations: Significant beta diversity loss was already apparent by age approximately 37, declining roughly linearly.

PCR was performed a second time for about 7 to 11 cycles using a sample-barcoded 5' primer and a J-beta primer mix. Each TCR beta cDNA got a 12-nucleotide random molecular identifier. From each sample, at least 2.5 million paired-end reads containing CDR3 were obtained. From the 5' RACE reads, TCRdb called clonotypes with MiXCR, one entry per CDR3 protein. The sample consists of about 1.4 million distinct CDR3 sequences, roughly 64% of them appearing once. This CDR3 contains 14 residues. Germline CDR1 is LGHNA and CDR2 is YSLEER. Losses at the gene ends were 1 base for V and 8 bases for J; bases not matched to a gene: 7.

The chain couples TRBV4-3 to TRBJ1-2; 7 bases match TRBD1. The sample was blood. The TCR comes from a man aged 18 to 30 in good health. CDR3 amino acids: CASSQVRQGLGYTF. The CDR3 nucleotides read TGCGCCAGCAGCCAAGTGCGACAGGGCTTGGGCTACACCTTC.